Presented here are 30 T cell receptor beta chains from one specimen sequenced in a study of blood T cell repertoires in COVID-19. Generated by immunoSEQ multiplex PCR, the TCRdb table keeps only in-frame clones and is missing some. The table records approximately 120,000 clones, about four fifths of them present only once. The sequencing sample was made of peripheral blood. These TCRs come from a human donor in a cohort sampled during active COVID-19.

This chain joins TRBV4-2 and TRBJ1-2; D remains ambiguous. Germline CDR1 reads LGHNA; CDR2 reads YNFKEQ. The CDR3 totals 15 residues. Between the trimmed V and J ends, which lost 2 bases and 3 bases, there was a span of 13 bases. The CDR3 reads CASSQMVAGDYGYTF. CDR3 sequence (DNA): TGTGCCAGCAGCCAAATGGTTGCGGGAGACTATGGCTACACCTTC.

The chain uses TRBV7-8 and TRBJ1-1, with TRBD1 matching 7 bases. The CDR3 spans 16 residues. Germline CDR1 and CDR2: SGHVS and FQNEAQ. Trimming removed 5 bases from V and 0 bases from J; junction bases left unmatched: 9. DNA for the CDR3: TGTGCCAGCAGCAAGAGGGACAGACAGATGAACACTGAAGCTTTCTTT. It specifies CASSKRDRQMNTEAFF.

This clone was counted a few times. This chain joins TRBV9 and TRBJ1-1, with TRBD1 matching over 7 bases. This CDR3 has 13 amino acids. The germline CDR1 and CDR2 sequences are SGDLS and YYNGEE. With 4 bases clipped from V and 3 bases from J, the junction kept 3 bases outside the gene matches. CDR3: CASSSGTDTEAFF. CDR3 bases: TGTGCCAGCAGCTCCGGGACAGACACTGAAGCTTTCTTT.

The chain is built from TRBV6-5 and TRBJ1-1; D remains ambiguous. V was clipped by 8 bases and J by 0 bases, with 16 bases between them. Germline loops: CDR1 MNHEY, CDR2 SVGAGI. This CDR3 contains 15 residues. The CDR3 region has the DNA TGTGCCAGCTCTCAGCAAGCGGGGATGAACACTGAAGCTTTCTTT. Amino acids: CASSQQAGMNTEAFF.

The chain uses TRBV6-2 or TRBV6-3 and TRBJ2-5; 10 bases match TRBD1. Germline assignment: CDR1 MNHEY and CDR2 SVGEGT. The CDR3 spans 15 residues. V gave up 6 bases and J gave up 5 bases; unmatched junction bases: 9. CDR3 in DNA: TGTGCCAGCAGCCAAGGGACAGGGGCAGGGGAGACCCAGTACTTC. It encodes CASSQGTGAGETQYF.

This clone was seen only a few times. The chain recombines TRBV7-9 with TRBJ1-5; no firm D call. The CDR3 runs to 13 residues. Between the trimmed V and J ends, which lost 3 bases and 8 bases, there was a span of 11 bases. CDR1 and CDR2 from the germline V gene are SEHNR and FQNEAQ (reference sequence). CDR3 region: CASSFEGLEPQHF. The CDR3 DNA is TGTGCCAGCAGCTTCGAGGGTCTGGAGCCCCAGCATTTT.

This chain uses TRBV7-9 with TRBJ1-1; D not certain. The CDR3 contains 14 residues. Germline CDR1 and CDR2: SEHNR and FQNEAQ (reference sequence). Trimming removed 7 bases from V and 0 bases from J, with 12 bases in between. The CDR3 loop is CASMGSYMNTEAFF. Written as DNA, the CDR3 is TGTGCCAGCATGGGCTCCTATATGAACACTGAAGCTTTCTTT.

The chain employs TRBV6-1 and TRBJ2-7; 10 bases fit TRBD2. Losses at the gene ends were 4 bases for V and 5 bases for J; bases not matched to a gene: 11. The CDR3 spans 16 residues. CDR1 and CDR2 from the germline V gene are MNHNS and SASEGT. The CDR3 sequence: CASSGFGLAGVDEQYF. The CDR3 DNA follows: TGTGCCAGCAGTGGGTTTGGGCTAGCGGGAGTCGACGAGCAGTACTTC.

This clone was observed once. V and J are TRBV14 and TRBJ1-6, with 7 positions matching TRBD1. Trimming removed 1 base from V and 10 bases from J; junction bases left unmatched: 7. Germline V gives CDR1 SGHDN, CDR2 FVKESK. The CDR3 is made up of 15 amino acids. CDR3 amino acids: CASSQVPGGRSPLHF. Here the CDR3 DNA reads TGTGCCAGCAGCCAAGTCCCAGGGGGGCGGTCACCCCTCCACTTT.

The chain has TRBV6-4 and TRBJ2-1, with 11 bases matching TRBD2. Germline V gene data show CDR1 as MRHNA and CDR2 as SNTAGT. Germline trimming cut 3 bases from V and 7 bases from J; bases unmatched to any gene: 2. CDR3 length: 14 amino acids. The CDR3 here is CASSETSGSNEQFF. CDR3 in DNA: TGTGCCAGCAGTGAAACTAGCGGGAGTAATGAGCAGTTCTTC.

The chain employs TRBV27 and TRBJ1-2; possible D gene TRBD1, 5 bases. CDR1 MNHEY and CDR2 SMNVEV come from the germline V gene (reference sequence). The V gene lost 6 bases and the J gene lost 7 bases, with 18 bases spanning the gap. This CDR3 has 14 amino acids. The CDR3 loop reads CASSPFQGLGGYTF. The DNA of the CDR3 is TGTGCCAGCAGCCCCTTCCAGGGTTTGGGTGGCTACACCTTC.

This chain uses TRBV3-1 (or the pseudogene TRBV3-2) with TRBJ1-2, with a possible D match to TRBD1 (6 bases). The CDR3 runs to 19 residues. Germline V gives CDR1 LGHDT, CDR2 YNNKEL (reference sequence). The V and J ends lost 0 bases and 5 bases respectively, with 25 bases between them. The CDR3 DNA sequence: TGTGCCAGCAGCCAAGATTGCCAGGGGCCACGTCCTCCGGGTTATGGCTACACCTTC. Protein: CASSQDCQGPRPPGYGYTF.

The chain links TRBV4-3 to TRBJ1-1; the match to TRBD1 covers 10 bases. V was pared by 5 bases and J by 1 base, with 7 bases of the junction left unmatched. CDR1 is LGHNA and CDR2 is YSLEER in the germline V gene. The CDR3 consists of 16 residues. CDR3 region: CASSSRTGGGNTEAFF. The DNA of the CDR3 is TGCGCCAGCAGCTCTCGGACAGGGGGGGGGAACACTGAAGCTTTCTTT.

This chain uses TRBV5-1 with TRBJ2-7; 9 positions agree with TRBD2. Trimming cost V 0 bases and J 2 bases; bases outside gene matches: 0. Germline CDR1 reads SGHRS; CDR2 reads YFSETQ. The CDR3 contains 14 residues. The CDR3 sequence: CASSLASGTYEQYF. As DNA, the CDR3 is TGCGCCAGCAGCTTGGCTAGCGGGACCTACGAGCAGTACTTC.

V usage is TRBV2 and J usage is TRBJ1-2, with a tentative D call TRBD1 (6 bases). The V gene lost 7 bases and the J gene lost 4 bases, with 10 bases spanning the gap. Germline V gene data show CDR1 as SNHLY and CDR2 as FYNNEI. The CDR3 is 12 amino acids. The CDR3 reads CASKGQIYGYTF. The CDR3 region has the DNA TGTGCCAGCAAAGGACAGATCTATGGCTACACCTTC.

The chain has TRBV4-3 and TRBJ2-7; D might be TRBD1 (6 bases). Trimming shortened V by 0 bases and J by 3 bases, and 12 bases separated the two germline ends. This CDR3 has 15 amino acids. Germline V gene lookup returns CDR1 LGHNA and CDR2 YSLEER. In DNA, the CDR3 is TGCGCCAGCAGCCAAGAAGAACGACAGGACTACGAGCAGTACTTC. Protein sequence: CASSQEERQDYEQYF.

The rearrangement joins TRBV2 to TRBJ2-5; 12 bases match TRBD2. The CDR3 totals 16 residues. V was clipped by 6 bases and J by 2 bases; unmatched bases: 7. Germline CDR1 SNHLY, CDR2 FYNNEI. The CDR3 coding sequence is TGTGCCAGCAGGACCGGACTAGCGGGGATACAAGAGACCCAGTACTTC. Its protein product is CASRTGLAGIQETQYF.

The J gene is TRBJ2-7, the V gene TRBV19; 9 bases fit TRBD1. V lost 6 bases and J lost 5; bases outside the gene matches: 11. The length of the CDR3 is 15 residues. Germline V lookup: CDR1 LNHDA, CDR2 SQIVND (reference sequence). CDR3 amino acids: CASRTGTGLSHEQYF. The CDR3 nucleotides read TGTGCCAGTAGAACAGGGACAGGGTTATCCCACGAGCAGTACTTC.

This CDR3 reads CASSPLGTGAIYEQYF. CDR3 nucleotide sequence: TGTGCCAGCAGTCCGCTAGGGACAGGAGCAATCTACGAGCAGTACTTC. This chain uses TRBV27 with TRBJ2-7; 8 bases agree with TRBD1. Germline lookup yields CDR1 MNHEY and CDR2 SMNVEV (reference sequence). The CDR3 covers 16 residues. With V trimmed by 5 bases and J by 3 bases, 12 bases remained unmatched.

The chain couples TRBV6-5 to TRBJ2-7; 11 nucleotides agree with TRBD1. The J segment lost 4 bases and the V segment lost 7 bases, leaving 6 bases of the junction unmatched. The CDR3 has 14 amino acids. Germline assignment: CDR1 MNHEY and CDR2 SVGAGI. This CDR3 reads CASTRDRGKYEQYF. In DNA form, the CDR3 reads TGTGCCAGCACCCGGGACAGGGGGAAATACGAGCAGTACTTC.

The chain combines TRBV3-1 (or the pseudogene TRBV3-2) with TRBJ2-3, with 7 nucleotides matching TRBD2. The CDR3 is 17 residues long. The germline V gene has CDR1 LGHDT and CDR2 YNNKEL (reference sequence). V was pared by 4 bases and J by 3 bases, with 13 bases of the junction left unmatched. The CDR3 region has the DNA TGTGCCAGCAGCCCAGTCCCTAGCGGATTAGTTACAGATACGCAGTATTTT. Protein sequence: CASSPVPSGLVTDTQYF.

The chain couples TRBV5-6 to TRBJ2-5; D is perhaps TRBD2 (5 bases). This CDR3 is 16 amino acids long. From germline, CDR1 is SGHDT and CDR2 YYEEEE. The V gene lost 0 bases and the J gene lost 3 bases, with 15 bases spanning the gap. The CDR3 loop is CASSLVGISVEETQYF. DNA of the CDR3: TGTGCCAGCAGCTTGGTCGGGATTTCGGTGGAAGAGACCCAGTACTTC.

The J gene is TRBJ1-2, the V gene TRBV5-5; the match to TRBD1 covers 8 bases. The V gene end was trimmed by 2 bases and the J gene end by 6 bases; junction bases not matched to a gene: 3. This CDR3 spans 13 amino acids. Germline assignment: CDR1 SGHKS and CDR2 YYEKEE (reference sequence). This CDR3 is CASSFQGANGYTF. The CDR3 DNA reads as TGTGCCAGCAGCTTTCAGGGGGCGAATGGCTACACCTTC.

Only one count was recorded for this clone. V usage is TRBV7-8 and J usage is TRBJ1-1; D uncertain. Trimming stripped 5 bases from V and 4 bases from J, with 17 bases between. The CDR3 length is 15 residues. CDR1 is SGHVS, CDR2 FQNEAQ, per germline. The CDR3 region has the DNA TGTGCCAGCAGCCCCCGGGGAACCCTGGCCACTGAAGCTTTCTTT. This encodes CASSPRGTLATEAFF.

The V and J genes are TRBV9 and TRBJ2-7, with 7 bases lining up with TRBD1. The CDR3 totals 14 residues. With 3 bases clipped from V and 0 bases from J, the junction kept 3 bases outside the gene matches. CDR1 SGDLS and CDR2 YYNGEE come from the germline V gene. The CDR3 nucleotides are TGTGCCAGCAGCGAGGGGGCGTACTCCTACGAGCAGTACTTC. Its translation: CASSEGAYSYEQYF.

The chain combines TRBV29-1 with TRBJ2-7; no reliable D call. V lost 0 bases and J lost 0, with 9 bases in between. Germline CDR1 and CDR2: SQVTM and ANQGSEA. The CDR3 has 14 amino acids. The DNA of the CDR3 is TGCAGCGTTGAAGACAGAGGAAACTCCTACGAGCAGTACTTC. Its translation is CSVEDRGNSYEQYF.

The chain carries TRBV14 and TRBJ2-5; 7 bases line up with TRBD1. There are 15 residues in the CDR3. CDR1 and CDR2 (germline): SGHDN, FVKESK. Germline trimming cut 2 bases from V and 1 base from J; bases unmatched to any gene: 4. The CDR3 DNA sequence: TGTGCCAGCAGCCAATACAGGGGCCTCCAAGAGACCCAGTACTTC. Amino acid sequence: CASSQYRGLQETQYF.

This clone has just a few counts. The V call is TRBV10-2, the J call TRBJ2-7; D unresolved. V was shortened by 2 bases and J by 0 bases, with 8 bases between the two germline ends. Germline loops: CDR1 WSHSY, CDR2 SAAADI. The CDR3 totals 14 residues. In nucleotides, the CDR3 is TGCGCCAGCAGTGAGGCAGGCCTCTCCTACGAGCAGTACTTC. Translation: CASSEAGLSYEQYF.

The V call is TRBV19, the J call TRBJ2-3, with D possibly matching TRBD1 (5 bases). The CDR3 spans 14 residues. Germline V gene sequence: CDR1 LNHDA, CDR2 SQIVND (reference sequence). With 3 bases removed from V and 2 bases from J, the gap between germline ends came to 9 bases. The CDR3 nucleotides are TGTGCCAGTAGTATGAGACAGATCACAGATACGCAGTATTTT. Its translation: CASSMRQITDTQYF. Drawing the rest from reference TRBV19 and TRBJ2-3, the complete variable domain is DGGITQSPKYLFRKEGQNVTLSCEQNLNHDAMYWYRQDPGQGLRLIYYSQIVNDFQKGDIAEGYSVSREKKESFPLTVTSAQKNPTAFYLCASSMRQITDTQYFGPGTRLTVL.

This clone occurred once. V and J are TRBV11-1 and TRBJ1-1; 7 bases align to TRBD1. With V trimmed by 4 bases and J by 6 bases, 5 bases remained unmatched. Germline loops: CDR1 SGHAT, CDR2 FQDESV (reference sequence). This CDR3 is 13 amino acids long. The CDR3 nucleotides read TGTGCCAGCAGCTCAAGACAGGGCGCTGAAGCTTTCTTT. Protein: CASSSRQGAEAFF.